These T cell receptor beta chains were read from a single sample in a study of PD-1 blockade in classical Hodgkin lymphoma. The data were produced by immunoSEQ multiplex PCR, yet TCRdb's version contains in-frame clones alone and is incomplete. The repertoire holds around 90,000 clones, around 80% seen once, with over 8% in the top ten. The sample in question was peripheral blood mononuclear cells (PBMCs), obtained before the fourth cycle of nivolumab. The origin of the receptors is a human donor with classical Hodgkin lymphoma. The CDR3 runs from the conserved cysteine through the conserved F or W. D genes are given only for firm matches.

>TRBJ1-5|.|TRBV30
CAWSVPGTVGYQPQHF
>TRBJ1-1|.|TRBV18
CASSLLPRGTNTEAFF
>TRBJ2-1|TRBD2|TRBV7-8
CASRTGTSPAYNEQFF
>TRBJ2-2|.|TRBV7-3
CASSLMAVTGRTGELFF
>TRBJ2-3|TRBD1|TRBV2
CASVDRADTQYF
>TRBJ2-3|.|TRBV7-2
CASTPVRGTDTQYF
>TRBJ2-7|TRBD1|TRBV10-2
CASSEWGQGGEQYF
>TRBJ2-3|TRBD2|TRBV6-5
CASRNGGSPDTQYF
>TRBJ2-7|TRBD1|TRBV5-6
CASSLRIPGQDYEQYF
>TRBJ2-1|TRBD1|TRBV9
CASSVGAGGRDEQFF
>TRBJ1-1|.|TRBV7-2
CASSSPGWNTEAFF
>TRBJ2-2|.|TRBV6-6
CASSGDTGELFF
>TRBJ1-2|.|TRBV21-1
CASSNVSYGYTF
>TRBJ2-6|TRBD1|TRBV6-6
CASKGQAPGANVLTF
>TRBJ2-5|TRBD1|TRBV5-1
CASSLGTGGQETQYF
>TRBJ2-4|.|TRBV28
CASSPGPWQAKNIQYF
>TRBJ2-7|TRBD1|TRBV25-1
CASSGDRGTLEQYF
>TRBJ2-7|.|TRBV5-1
CASSHLGSGVLEQYF
>TRBJ2-6|.|TRBV5-1
CASSLAPPGANVLTF
>TRBJ2-7|.|TRBV9
CASSPARPSSYEQYF
>TRBJ2-7|.|TRBV28
CASSSILVGYEQYF
>TRBJ2-1|TRBD1|TRBV5-1
CASSLTGGEGSNEQFF
>TRBJ2-3|.|TRBV11-2
CASSLGWGADTQYF
>TRBJ2-2|.|TRBV5-1
CASSNLANTGELFF
>TRBJ2-5|TRBD1|TRBV7-9
CASSLPQGAKTQYF
>TRBJ2-1|TRBD2|TRBV4-2
CASSQDAGTSGIDEQFF
>TRBJ1-5|TRBD1|TRBV4-1
CASSQPDRDGQPQHF
>TRBJ2-3|TRBD2|TRBV9
CASRAEVTSGGALDTQYF
>TRBJ1-3|.|TRBV18
CASSSLTTRGTISGNTIYF
>TRBJ1-5|.|TRBV30
CAWSVEGYRQPQHF
>TRBJ1-2|.|TRBV19
CASSIAAGKVYGYTF
>TRBJ1-1|.|TRBV7-9
CASSFRGARTEAFF
>TRBJ2-3|TRBD1|TRBV19
CASSSGTGRTDTQYF
>TRBJ2-3|.|TRBV7-6
CASSLAGGISTDTQYF
>TRBJ2-1|.|TRBV7-8
CASSLGGGGGEQFF
>TRBJ1-2|.|TRBV4-1
CASSQDGGGYGYTF
>TRBJ1-2|.|TRBV5-1
CASSLEGGGYTF
>TRBJ2-1|TRBD2|TRBV19
CASGLAGGPPYNEQFF
>TRBJ2-3|TRBD2|TRBV10-3
CATSTSGSTDTQYF
>TRBJ2-2|.|TRBV7-3
CASSLAGSPAGELFF
>TRBJ2-3|TRBD2|TRBV5-4
CASSSTSVRTDTQYF
>TRBJ1-5|.|TRBV19
CASSDRPTFQHF
>TRBJ2-2|.|TRBV7-3
CASSSAGQHTGELFF
>TRBJ2-2|.|TRBV6-6
CASKDPLGSGELFF
>TRBJ2-1|.|TRBV2
CASSGTGDNEQFF
>TRBJ1-1|.|TRBV7-3
CASSLTGGRTAFF
>TRBJ1-6|.|TRBV6-5
CASSYQDRFSPLHF
>TRBJ1-2|.|TRBV10-3
CAISESNNGGAYGYTF
>TRBJ2-3|.|TRBV19
CASSIPDFTDTQYF
>TRBJ1-2|.|TRBV30
CAWSGGGMGDYGYTF
>TRBJ2-7|TRBD1|TRBV18
CASSTGQGGYEQYF
>TRBJ2-7|TRBD1|TRBV27
CASSLWDRTYEQYF
>TRBJ2-7|TRBD2|TRBV6-6
CASSSRTSGRYEQYF
>TRBJ2-5|.|TRBV19
CASSAPGVETQYF
>TRBJ2-1|.|TRBV7-3
CASSLGLGGHNEQFF